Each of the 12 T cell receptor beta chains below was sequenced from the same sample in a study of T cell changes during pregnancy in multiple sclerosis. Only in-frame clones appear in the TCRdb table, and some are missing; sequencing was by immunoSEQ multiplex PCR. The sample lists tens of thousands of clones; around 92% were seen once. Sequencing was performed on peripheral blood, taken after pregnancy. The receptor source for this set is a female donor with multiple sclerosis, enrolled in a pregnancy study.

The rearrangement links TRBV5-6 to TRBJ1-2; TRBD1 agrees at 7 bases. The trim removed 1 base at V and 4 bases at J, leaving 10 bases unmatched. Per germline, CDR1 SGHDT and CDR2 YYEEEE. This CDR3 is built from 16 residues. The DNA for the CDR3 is TGTGCCAGCAGCTTGCGTACCAGGGGGTTCCCCTATGGCTACACCTTC. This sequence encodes CASSLRTRGFPYGYTF.

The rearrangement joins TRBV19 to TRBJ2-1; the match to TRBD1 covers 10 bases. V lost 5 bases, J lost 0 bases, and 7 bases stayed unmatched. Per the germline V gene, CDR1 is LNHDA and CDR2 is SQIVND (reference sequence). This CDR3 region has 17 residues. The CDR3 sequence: CASSPRQGAYSYNEQFF. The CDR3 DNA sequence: TGTGCCAGTAGTCCTCGACAGGGGGCCTACTCCTACAATGAGCAGTTCTTC.

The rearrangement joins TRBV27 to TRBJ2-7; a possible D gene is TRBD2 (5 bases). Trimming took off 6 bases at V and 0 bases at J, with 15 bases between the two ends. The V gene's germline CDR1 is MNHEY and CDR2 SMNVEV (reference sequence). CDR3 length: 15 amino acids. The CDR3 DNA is TGTGCCAGCAGCACCCCATTGCGGGCCTCCTACGAGCAGTACTTC. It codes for CASSTPLRASYEQYF.

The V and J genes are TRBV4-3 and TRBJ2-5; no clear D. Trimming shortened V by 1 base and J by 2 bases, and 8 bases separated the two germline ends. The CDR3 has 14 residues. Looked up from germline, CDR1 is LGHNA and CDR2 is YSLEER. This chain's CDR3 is CASSQVTDQETQYF. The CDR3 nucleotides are TGCGCCAGCAGCCAAGTAACAGATCAAGAGACCCAGTACTTC.

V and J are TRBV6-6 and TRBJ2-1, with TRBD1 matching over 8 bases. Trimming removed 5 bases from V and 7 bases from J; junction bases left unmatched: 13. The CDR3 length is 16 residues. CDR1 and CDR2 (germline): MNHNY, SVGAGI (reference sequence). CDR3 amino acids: CASSTNSDRAVNEQFF. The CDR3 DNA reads TGTGCCAGCAGTACGAATTCGGACAGGGCGGTGAATGAGCAGTTCTTC.

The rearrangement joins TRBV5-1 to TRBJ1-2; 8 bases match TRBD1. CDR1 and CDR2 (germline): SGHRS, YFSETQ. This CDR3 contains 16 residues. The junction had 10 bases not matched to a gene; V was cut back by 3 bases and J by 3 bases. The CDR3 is CASSSPNKTGDYGYTF. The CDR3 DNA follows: TGCGCCAGCAGCTCACCGAACAAGACAGGGGACTATGGCTACACCTTC.

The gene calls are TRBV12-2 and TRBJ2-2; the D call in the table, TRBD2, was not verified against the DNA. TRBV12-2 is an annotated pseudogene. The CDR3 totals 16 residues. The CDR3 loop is CASRLGGDTNTGELFF. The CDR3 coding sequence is TGTGCAAGTCGCTTGGGGGGGGACACCAACACCGGGGAGCTGTTTTTT.

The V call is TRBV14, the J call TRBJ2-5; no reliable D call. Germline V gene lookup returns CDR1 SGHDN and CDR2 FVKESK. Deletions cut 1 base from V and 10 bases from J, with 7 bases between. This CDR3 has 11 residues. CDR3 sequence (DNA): TGTGCCAGCAGCCAAGCGTATGTCCAGTACTTC. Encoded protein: CASSQAYVQYF.

CDR3 loop: CASSPTLKAGSSYNEQFF. The CDR3 DNA follows: TGTGCCAGCAGCCCCACCCTCAAAGCGGGGAGCTCCTACAATGAGCAGTTCTTC. V gene TRBV7-9 combines with J gene TRBJ2-1, with TRBD2 identical over 7 bases. The CDR3 consists of 18 residues. Germline lookup yields CDR1 SEHNR and CDR2 FQNEAQ (reference sequence). V was clipped by 5 bases and J by 0 bases; unmatched bases: 13.

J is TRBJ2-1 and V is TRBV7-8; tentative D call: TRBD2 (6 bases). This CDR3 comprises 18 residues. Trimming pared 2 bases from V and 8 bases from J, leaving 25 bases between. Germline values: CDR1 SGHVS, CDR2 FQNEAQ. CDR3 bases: TGTGCCAGCAGCTTACCTCGGGGAGGTCGAGAGCGTTTCGATGAGCAGTTCTTC. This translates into CASSLPRGGRERFDEQFF. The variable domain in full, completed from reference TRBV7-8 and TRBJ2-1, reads GAGVSQSPRYKVAKRGQDVALRCDPISGHVSLFWYQQALGQGPEFLTYFQNEAQLDKSGLPSDRFFAERPEGSVSTLKIQRTQQEDSAVYLCASSLPRGGRERFDEQFFGPGTRLTVL.

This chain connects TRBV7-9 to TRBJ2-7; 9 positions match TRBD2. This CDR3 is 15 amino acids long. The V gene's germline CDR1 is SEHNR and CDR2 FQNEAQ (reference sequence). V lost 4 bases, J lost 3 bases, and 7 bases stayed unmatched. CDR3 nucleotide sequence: TGTGCCAGCAGCTCCCCTAGCGGGAAACTCTACGAGCAGTACTTC. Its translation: CASSSPSGKLYEQYF. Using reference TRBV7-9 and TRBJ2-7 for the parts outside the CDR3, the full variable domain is DTGVSQNPRHKITKRGQNVTFRCDPISEHNRLYWYRQTLGQGPEFLTYFQNEAQLEKSRLLSDRFSAERPKGSFSTLEIQRTEQGDSAMYLCASSSPSGKLYEQYFGPGTRLTVT.

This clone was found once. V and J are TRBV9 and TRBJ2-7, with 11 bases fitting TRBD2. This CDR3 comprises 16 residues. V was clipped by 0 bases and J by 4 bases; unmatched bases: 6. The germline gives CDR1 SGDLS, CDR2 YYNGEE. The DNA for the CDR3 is TGTGCCAGCAGCGTAGCTTCGGCTAGCGGGGGGTACGAGCAGTACTTC. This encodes CASSVASASGGYEQYF.